This is a list of T cell receptor beta chains from one sample in a study of blood T cell repertoires in COVID-19. Here immunoSEQ multiplex PCR was the method, and the copy in TCRdb shows in-frame clones only, minus some. Of 45,000 or so clones listed, about 88% are singletons. Sequenced material: peripheral blood. These receptors all come from a man aged 35 to 55 with active COVID-19. CDR3s include the opening cysteine and the closing phenylalanine or tryptophan. The order of the fields is J gene, clone size, V gene, D gene, CDR3 protein, CDR3 DNA. A D gene is named only where the DNA matches it firmly. A clone size is listed for some rows: how often the clone was seen (once, few, many), or a class if it is expanded.

TRBJ2-7 NA TRBV25-1 TRBD1 CASKGTGDFGQYF TGTGCCAGCAAGGGGACAGGGGACTTCGGGCAGTACTTC
TRBJ2-2 NA TRBV2 NA CASSEREPNTGELFF TGTGCCAGCAGTGAAAGAGAACCGAACACCGGGGAGCTGTTTTTT
TRBJ1-2 NA TRBV30 NA CAWIGRGGYTF TGTGCCTGGATCGGCAGGGGAGGCTACACCTTC
TRBJ2-1 NA TRBV6-1 TRBD2 CASSEVAGGPQGEQFF TGTGCCAGCAGTGAAGTTGCGGGAGGGCCTCAGGGTGAGCAGTTCTTC
TRBJ2-5 few TRBV28 TRBD2 CASRSGTSGVRETQYF TGTGCCAGCAGGTCCGGGACTAGCGGGGTTCGGGAGACCCAGTACTTC
TRBJ2-3 NA TRBV13 NA CASSFRGTSTDTQYF TGTGCCAGCAGCTTTCGGGGGACGAGCACAGATACGCAGTATTTT
TRBJ2-7 NA TRBV2 TRBD1 CASRWDRHSYEQYF TGTGCCAGCAGGTGGGACAGGCACTCCTACGAGCAGTACTTC
TRBJ2-7 NA TRBV19 TRBD2 CASTGGPSYEQYF TGTGCCAGTACGGGGGGGCCCTCCTACGAGCAGTACTTC
TRBJ2-3 NA TRBV24-1 NA CATSDLSWAGAYTDTQYF TGTGCCACCAGTGATTTGTCCTGGGCGGGGGCCTACACAGATACGCAGTATTTT
TRBJ2-1 NA TRBV18 TRBD1 CASSPGQSSDNEQFF TGTGCCAGCTCACCGGGACAGTCCTCGGACAATGAGCAGTTCTTC
TRBJ2-2 NA TRBV5-1 NA CASSLAASPWELFF TGCGCCAGCAGCTTGGCGGCTAGTCCCTGGGAGCTGTTTTTT
TRBJ2-7 NA TRBV2 TRBD1 CASTGTGFEQYF TGTGCCAGCACCGGGACAGGGTTCGAGCAGTACTTC
TRBJ2-1 NA TRBV29-1 TRBD1 CSVTRDRASSYNEQFF TGCAGCGTGACGAGGGACAGGGCGAGCTCCTACAATGAGCAGTTCTTC
TRBJ2-7 NA TRBV11-2 NA CASSLDWTNEQYF TGTGCCAGCAGCTTAGATTGGACTAACGAGCAGTACTTC
TRBJ1-1 NA TRBV19 TRBD1 CATRDRQGHTEAFF TGTGCCACTCGCGATCGACAGGGCCACACTGAAGCTTTCTTT
TRBJ1-4 NA TRBV9 TRBD1 CASSPTGGAQEKLFF TGTGCCAGCAGCCCGACAGGGGGTGCCCAAGAAAAACTGTTTTTT
TRBJ1-2 medium-sized TRBV27 TRBD1 CASSLDRGFGYTF TGTGCCAGCAGCCTCGACAGGGGGTTTGGCTACACCTTC
TRBJ2-7 NA TRBV27 NA CASSRGGSYEQYF TGTGCCAGCAGTCGGGGAGGATCCTACGAGCAGTACTTC
TRBJ1-2 NA TRBV7-2 TRBD1 CASSFRGQTYYGYTF TGTGCCAGCAGCTTCAGGGGGCAGACCTACTATGGCTACACCTTC
TRBJ2-1 NA TRBV29-1 NA CSGNSGHHYNEQFF TGCAGCGGAAACTCGGGACACCACTACAATGAGCAGTTCTTC
TRBJ1-3 NA TRBV30 NA CAWSVQTGGNTIYF TGTGCCTGGAGTGTACAGACGGGGGGAAACACCATATATTTT
TRBJ1-2 NA TRBV24-1 NA CATTGSPAHGYTF TGTGCCACCACAGGGTCTCCGGCGCATGGCTACACCTTC
TRBJ2-1 NA TRBV7-3 TRBD2 CASRMPGQGPTSGSTDEQFF TGTGCCAGCAGAATGCCGGGACAGGGCCCAACTAGCGGGAGTACAGATGAGCAGTTCTTC
TRBJ1-4 NA TRBV18 TRBD1 CASSQRQGATNEKLFF TGTGCCAGCTCACAGCGACAGGGGGCAACTAATGAAAAACTGTTTTTT
TRBJ2-3 few TRBV6-4 NA CASSDSAGASDTQYF TGTGCCAGCAGTGACTCGGCGGGCGCCTCGGATACGCAGTATTTT
TRBJ2-7 NA TRBV28 TRBD2 CASTRLAGSREQYF TGTGCCAGCACACGACTAGCGGGGAGTAGGGAGCAGTACTTC
TRBJ2-2 once TRBV5-4 NA CASSDARGGIRAGELFF TGTGCCAGCAGCGACGCTAGGGGGGGGATTAGGGCCGGGGAGCTGTTTTTT
TRBJ2-5 NA TRBV6-5 NA CASTWERETQYF TGTGCCAGCACTTGGGAGAGGGAGACCCAGTACTTC
TRBJ1-6 NA TRBV5-1 TRBD1 CASSLGPLTGGNSPLHF TGCGCCAGCAGCTTGGGCCCATTGACAGGGGGTAATTCACCCCTCCACTTT
TRBJ2-2 NA TRBV10-3 NA CAISESIGSPTGELFF TGTGCCATCAGTGAGTCAATAGGGAGCCCCACCGGGGAGCTGTTTTTT
TRBJ1-1 few TRBV18 NA CASSPAVNTEAFF TGTGCCAGCTCACCAGCGGTGAACACTGAAGCTTTCTTT
TRBJ2-2 NA TRBV14 NA CASSQVRTATGELFF TGTGCCAGCAGCCAAGTTCGGACTGCCACCGGGGAGCTGTTTTTT
TRBJ1-6 few TRBV9 TRBD1 CASSVADREGSPLHF TGTGCCAGCAGCGTAGCTGACAGGGAAGGGTCACCCCTCCACTTT
TRBJ2-2 NA TRBV19 NA CASSIRLTGGELFF TGTGCCAGTAGTATCCGGCTAACGGGCGGGGAGCTGTTTTTT
TRBJ2-2 NA TRBV30 NA CAWRAFSGDFNSNTGELFF TGTGCCTGGAGGGCCTTCTCAGGGGATTTTAATTCGAACACCGGGGAGCTGTTTTTT
TRBJ2-7 NA TRBV4-1 TRBD1 CASSLRGQGPYEQYF TGCGCCAGCAGCTTAAGGGGGCAGGGGCCCTACGAGCAGTACTTC
TRBJ1-2 NA TRBV19 TRBD1 CASRVLEGAQYGYTF TGTGCCAGTAGGGTTTTGGAGGGGGCGCAATATGGCTACACCTTC
TRBJ1-2 NA TRBV6-7 NA CASSYRIRTGNGYTF TGTGCCAGCAGTTACCGGATTAGAACAGGGAATGGCTACACCTTC
TRBJ1-1 NA TRBV4-1 NA CASSQDHFRSGPNTEAFF TGCGCCAGCAGCCAAGACCACTTCAGGTCAGGGCCGAACACTGAAGCTTTCTTT
TRBJ2-7 NA TRBV27 TRBD2 CASSPTSGNYEQYF TGTGCCAGCAGTCCGACTAGCGGAAATTACGAGCAGTACTTC
TRBJ2-7 NA TRBV11-2 TRBD2 CASSLGTSGDYEQYF TGTGCCAGCAGCTTAGGGACTAGCGGAGACTACGAGCAGTACTTC
TRBJ2-7 NA TRBV11-2 NA CASSSQGPGEQYF TGTGCCAGCAGCTCCCAGGGCCCTGGCGAGCAGTACTTC
TRBJ2-6 NA TRBV11-2 NA CASSLEMGRARGGANVLTF TGTGCCAGCAGCTTAGAGATGGGGCGGGCCCGGGGGGGGGCCAACGTCCTGACTTTC
TRBJ1-5 NA TRBV9 NA CASSVGGLSDQPQHF TGTGCCAGCAGCGTAGGGGGCCTCAGTGATCAGCCCCAGCATTTT
TRBJ2-5 NA TRBV6-6 NA CASSYSGAEQETQYF TGTGCCAGCAGCTACTCTGGAGCAGAACAAGAGACCCAGTACTTC
TRBJ2-1 NA TRBV18 TRBD2 CASSPPSGRDAGNEQFF TGTGCCAGCTCACCACCTAGCGGGAGAGATGCGGGCAATGAGCAGTTCTTC
TRBJ1-3 NA TRBV28 NA CASSRAPNTIYF TGTGCCAGCAGCAGGGCCCCCAACACCATATATTTT
TRBJ2-1 few TRBV28 TRBD1 CASRGTGSGDEQFF TGTGCCAGCAGAGGGACAGGGTCAGGTGATGAGCAGTTCTTC
TRBJ2-3 NA TRBV4-1 TRBD2 CASSSGTSGPDTQYF TGCGCCAGCAGCTCCGGGACTAGCGGGCCAGATACGCAGTATTTT
TRBJ2-1 NA TRBV6-5 TRBD2 CASKRSGSFEQFF TGTGCCAGCAAGAGGAGCGGGAGCTTTGAGCAGTTCTTC
TRBJ1-3 NA TRBV7-2 NA CASSSAAGSGNTIYF TGTGCCAGCAGCTCCGCTGCAGGGTCCGGAAACACCATATATTTT
TRBJ1-1 NA TRBV5-1 NA CASSQENTEAFF TGCGCCAGCAGCCAGGAGAACACTGAAGCTTTCTTT
TRBJ2-3 NA TRBV9 TRBD1 CASSTGTGADTQYF TGTGCCAGCAGCACCGGGACAGGGGCAGATACGCAGTATTTT
TRBJ1-1 once TRBV5-1 TRBD1 CASTRGAALSTEAFF TGCGCCAGCACCAGGGGGGCAGCTTTGAGCACTGAAGCTTTCTTT